This TCR beta chain was observed in a study of OX40 agonist ivuxolimab in advanced cancers. Study details: Patients assigned to dose escalation were diagnosed with hepatocellular carcinoma, melanoma, renal cell or head and neck cancer. Overall study results and limits: CD8+ T cells showed, on average, more clonal expansion than CD4+ cells.

The germline V and J ends were trimmed by 6 bases and 7 bases, with 16 bases remaining between them. Germline CDR1 is WNHNN and CDR2 is SYGVQD (reference sequence). The length of the CDR3 is 13 residues. Profiled with immunoSEQ multiplex PCR; TCRdb holds only in-frame clones, not every one. The sample has about 150,000 clones; approximately 94% are singletons. This clone was observed a single time. Antigen specificity is unknown. J is TRBJ2-7 and V is TRBV10-1, with D unclear. This clonotype was obtained from an adult with an advanced solid tumor such as melanoma, head and neck, liver or kidney cancer. The sequenced sample was CD4+ or CD8+ T cells sorted from blood, obtained in a trial of the OX40 agonist ivuxolimab. The CDR3 loop reads CASSPIRDGEQYF. The CDR3 DNA reads as TGCGCCAGCAGCCCCATAAGGGATGGGGAGCAGTACTTC.